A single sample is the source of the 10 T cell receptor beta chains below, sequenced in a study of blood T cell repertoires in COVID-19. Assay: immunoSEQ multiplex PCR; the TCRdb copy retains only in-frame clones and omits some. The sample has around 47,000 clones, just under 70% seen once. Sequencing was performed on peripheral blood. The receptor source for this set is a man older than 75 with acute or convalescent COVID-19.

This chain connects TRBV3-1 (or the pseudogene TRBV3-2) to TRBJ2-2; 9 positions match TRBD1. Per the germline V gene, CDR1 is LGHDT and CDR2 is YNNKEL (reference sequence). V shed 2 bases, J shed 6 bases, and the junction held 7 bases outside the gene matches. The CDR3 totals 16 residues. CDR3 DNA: TGTGCCAGCAGCCAATTTACAGGGGGCGCTTCCGGGGAGCTGTTTTTT. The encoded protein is CASSQFTGGASGELFF.

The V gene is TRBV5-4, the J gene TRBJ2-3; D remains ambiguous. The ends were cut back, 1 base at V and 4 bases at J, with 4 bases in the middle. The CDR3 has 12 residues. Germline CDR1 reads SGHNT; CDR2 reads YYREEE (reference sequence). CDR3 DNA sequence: TGTGCCAGCAGCTTGTGGCCAGATACGCAGTATTTT. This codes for CASSLWPDTQYF.

CDR3 nucleotide sequence: TGCGCCAGCAGCCGGGGACTAGCGGGGACTGGGGATACGCAGTATTTT. It is translated as CASSRGLAGTGDTQYF. The chain is built from TRBV5-1 and TRBJ2-3; the match to TRBD2 covers 13 bases. With V trimmed by 4 bases and J by 6 bases, 8 bases remained unmatched. Germline V lookup: CDR1 SGHRS, CDR2 YFSETQ. The CDR3 contains 16 residues.

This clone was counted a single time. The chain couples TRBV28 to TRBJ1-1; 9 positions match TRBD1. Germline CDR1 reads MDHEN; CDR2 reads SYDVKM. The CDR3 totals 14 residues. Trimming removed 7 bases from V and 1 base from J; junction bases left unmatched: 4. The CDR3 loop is CASKTGGKNTEAFF. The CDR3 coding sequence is TGTGCCAGCAAGACAGGGGGTAAGAACACTGAAGCTTTCTTT.

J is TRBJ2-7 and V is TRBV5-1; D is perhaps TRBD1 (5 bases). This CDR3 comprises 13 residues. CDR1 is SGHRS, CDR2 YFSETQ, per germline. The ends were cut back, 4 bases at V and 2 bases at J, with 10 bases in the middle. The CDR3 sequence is CASSTGHTYEQYF. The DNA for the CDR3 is TGCGCCAGCAGCACAGGACATACCTACGAGCAGTACTTC. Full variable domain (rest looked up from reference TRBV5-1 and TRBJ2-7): KAGVTQTPRYLIKTRGQQVTLSCSPISGHRSVSWYQQTPGQGLQFLFEYFSETQRNKGNFPGRFSGRQFSNSRSEMNVSTLELGDSALYLCASSTGHTYEQYFGPGTRLTVT.

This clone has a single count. The CDR3 reads CASSLAGVTGELFF. Here the CDR3 DNA reads TGTGCCAGCAGCTTAGCAGGGGTTACCGGGGAGCTGTTTTTT. The chain combines TRBV7-9 with TRBJ2-2; possibly TRBD1 for D (5 bases). Trimming removed 0 bases at V and 5 bases at J, with 7 bases between. The germline V gene encodes CDR1 SEHNR and CDR2 FQNEAQ (reference sequence). The CDR3 extends over 14 amino acids.

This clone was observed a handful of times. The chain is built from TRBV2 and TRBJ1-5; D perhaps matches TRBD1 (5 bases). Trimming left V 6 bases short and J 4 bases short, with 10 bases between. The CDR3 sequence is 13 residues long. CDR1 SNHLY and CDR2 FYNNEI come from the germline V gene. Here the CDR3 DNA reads TGTGCCAGCAGGGATGACAGAAATCAGCCCCAGCATTTT. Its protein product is CASRDDRNQPQHF.

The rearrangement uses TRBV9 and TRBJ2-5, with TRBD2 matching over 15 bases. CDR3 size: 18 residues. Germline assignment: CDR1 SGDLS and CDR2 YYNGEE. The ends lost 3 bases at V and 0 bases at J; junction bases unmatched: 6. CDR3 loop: CASSEGLAGGSYQETQYF. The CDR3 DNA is TGTGCCAGCAGCGAAGGACTAGCGGGAGGGTCGTACCAAGAGACCCAGTACTTC.

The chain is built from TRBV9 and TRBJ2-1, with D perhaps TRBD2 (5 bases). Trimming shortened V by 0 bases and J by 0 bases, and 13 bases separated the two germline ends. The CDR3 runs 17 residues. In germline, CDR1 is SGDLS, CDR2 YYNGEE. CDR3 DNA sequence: TGTGCCAGCAGCGTAGGCGCTAGCAGTTCCTCCTACAATGAGCAGTTCTTC. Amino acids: CASSVGASSSSYNEQFF.

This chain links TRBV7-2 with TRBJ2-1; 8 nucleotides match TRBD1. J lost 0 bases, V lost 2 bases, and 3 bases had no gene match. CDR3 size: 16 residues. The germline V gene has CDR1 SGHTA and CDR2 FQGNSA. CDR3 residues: CASSLRTGSSYNEQFF. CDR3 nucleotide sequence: TGTGCCAGCAGCTTAAGGACAGGGAGCTCCTACAATGAGCAGTTCTTC. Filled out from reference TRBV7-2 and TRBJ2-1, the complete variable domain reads GAGVSQSPSNKVTEKGKDVELRCDPISGHTALYWYRQSLGQGLEFLIYFQGNSAPDKSGLPSDRFSAERTGGSVSTLTIQRTQQEDSAVYLCASSLRTGSSYNEQFFGPGTRLTVL.